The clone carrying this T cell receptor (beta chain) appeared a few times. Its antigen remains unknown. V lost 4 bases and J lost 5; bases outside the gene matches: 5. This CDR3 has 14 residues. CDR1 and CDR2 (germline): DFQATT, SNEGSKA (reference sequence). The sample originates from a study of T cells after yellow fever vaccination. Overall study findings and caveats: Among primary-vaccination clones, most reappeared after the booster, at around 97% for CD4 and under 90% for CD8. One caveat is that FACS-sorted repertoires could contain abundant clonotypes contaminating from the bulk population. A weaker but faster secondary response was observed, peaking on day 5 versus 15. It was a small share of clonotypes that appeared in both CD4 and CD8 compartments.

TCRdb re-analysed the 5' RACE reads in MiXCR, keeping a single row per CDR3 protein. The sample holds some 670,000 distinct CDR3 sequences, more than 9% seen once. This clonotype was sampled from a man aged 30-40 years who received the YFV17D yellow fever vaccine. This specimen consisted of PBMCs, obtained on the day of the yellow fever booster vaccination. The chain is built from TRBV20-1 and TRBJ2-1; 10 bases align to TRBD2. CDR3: CSAIPAGGNNEQFF. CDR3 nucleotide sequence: TGCAGTGCTATCCCAGCGGGGGGGAACAATGAGCAGTTCTTC.